Shown below are 20 T cell receptor beta chains from a single sample sequenced in a study of cytomegalovirus exposure and HLA in healthy donors. PCR involved 60 Vbeta and 13 Jbeta primers. Assay used: immunoSEQ multiplex PCR; TCRdb lists only in-frame clones, some missing. The sample has 170,000 or so clones, roughly 82% seen once. Source material: PBMCs. Receptors originate from a woman aged 50 to 60 in good health and CMV-seronegative.

This clone was detected only a few times. The chain recombines TRBV2 with TRBJ2-1; 7 nucleotides agree with TRBD2. CDR1 is SNHLY, CDR2 FYNNEI, per germline. V lost 3 bases, J lost 2 bases, and 7 bases stayed unmatched. The CDR3 covers 16 residues. The DNA for the CDR3 is TGTGCCAGCAGTGAGTCTGGGACTACCGCCTACAATGAGCAGTTCTTC. As protein: CASSESGTTAYNEQFF.

The V call is TRBV7-2, the J call TRBJ2-7; possible D gene TRBD2, 6 bases. Germline assignment: CDR1 SGHTA and CDR2 FQGNSA. V lost 6 bases to trimming and J lost 1 base, with 16 bases between them. The CDR3 extends over 15 amino acids. The CDR3 reads CASSSSFGGSYEQYF. The CDR3 nucleotides are TGTGCCAGCAGTTCCTCCTTCGGGGGTTCCTACGAGCAGTACTTC.

This chain uses TRBV7-9 with TRBJ2-1, with 10 bases aligning to TRBD1. Per the germline V gene, CDR1 is SEHNR and CDR2 is FQNEAQ (reference sequence). There are 17 residues in the CDR3. V shed 5 bases, J shed 7 bases, and the junction held 14 bases outside the gene matches. This CDR3 reads CASSGSGTGDSRNEQFF. In DNA form, the CDR3 reads TGTGCCAGCAGCGGATCCGGGACAGGGGATTCAAGGAATGAGCAGTTCTTC.

This clone came up once. The V and J genes are TRBV7-9 and TRBJ2-7, with TRBD1 as a possible D gene (5 bases). The germline V gene encodes CDR1 SEHNR and CDR2 FQNEAQ (reference sequence). Trimming shortened V by 1 base and J by 5 bases, and 12 bases separated the two germline ends. The CDR3 contains 14 residues. The CDR3 DNA is TGTGCCAGCAGCTTAGAGGGGCATTCGGACGAGCAGTACTTC. As protein: CASSLEGHSDEQYF.

The rearrangement links TRBV27 to TRBJ2-3, with TRBD2 identical over 8 bases. The CDR3 is 14 amino acids. J was trimmed by 4 bases and V by 6 bases; bases with no gene match: 6. The germline CDR1 and CDR2 sequences are MNHEY and SMNVEV (reference sequence). CDR3 DNA sequence: TGTGCCAGCAGCAGAGCGGGGGCCCCAGATACGCAGTATTTT. It translates to CASSRAGAPDTQYF.

The chain carries TRBV10-3 and TRBJ2-7, with D hard to call. Looked up from germline, CDR1 is ENHRY and CDR2 is SYGVKD. The V end lost 4 bases, the J end lost 0 bases, and 10 bases lay between the germline ends. The CDR3 is 14 residues long. The CDR3 spells CAISAANSSYEQYF. CDR3 nucleotide sequence: TGTGCCATCAGTGCAGCCAACAGCTCCTACGAGCAGTACTTC.

This clone was counted once. The chain uses TRBV14 and TRBJ2-3; D may be TRBD2 (6 bases). Germline values: CDR1 SGHDN, CDR2 FVKESK. V was trimmed by 4 bases and J by 5 bases, leaving 16 bases between them. CDR3 length equals 15 residues. The CDR3 spells CASSRGISEGDTQYF. For the CDR3, the DNA is TGTGCCAGCAGCCGAGGGATCTCGGAGGGAGATACGCAGTATTTT.

The V gene is TRBV7-3, the J gene TRBJ2-2; the D gene is possibly TRBD1 (5 bases). Germline lookup yields CDR1 SGHTA and CDR2 FQGTGA. V dropped 3 bases and J dropped 4 bases, with 12 bases sitting between them. This CDR3 is built from 15 residues. This CDR3 reads CASSLQGLGTGELFF. As DNA, the CDR3 is TGTGCCAGCAGCTTGCAGGGTTTAGGCACCGGGGAGCTGTTTTTT.

The V call is TRBV7-9, the J call TRBJ2-3; TRBD1 matches at 9 bases. CDR3 length equals 15 residues. Losses at the gene ends were 5 bases for V and 3 bases for J; bases not matched to a gene: 6. CDR1 and CDR2 from the germline V gene are SEHNR and FQNEAQ (reference sequence). CDR3 nucleotide sequence: TGTGCCAGCAGCCCCGAGACAGGGGGTACAGATACGCAGTATTTT. Its translation is CASSPETGGTDTQYF.

CDR3 loop: CASSLGPTGNNEQFF. The CDR3 bases are TGTGCCAGCAGTTTAGGACCCACGGGAAACAATGAGCAGTTCTTC. This rearrangement joins TRBV27 to TRBJ2-1; D possibly corresponds to TRBD2 (5 bases). This CDR3 has 15 amino acids. CDR1 is MNHEY, CDR2 SMNVEV, per germline (reference sequence). Trimming removed 2 bases at V and 5 bases at J, with 13 bases between.

The chain recombines TRBV5-1 with TRBJ2-5; 11 bases align to TRBD1. The V gene end was trimmed by 0 bases and the J gene end by 7 bases; junction bases not matched to a gene: 5. The CDR3 covers 15 residues. CDR1 SGHRS and CDR2 YFSETQ come from the germline V gene. The chain's CDR3 is CASSLAAGTGGTQYF. The CDR3 DNA reads TGCGCCAGCAGCTTGGCCGCCGGGACAGGGGGGACCCAGTACTTC. Full variable domain (missing parts from reference TRBV5-1 and TRBJ2-5): KAGVTQTPRYLIKTRGQQVTLSCSPISGHRSVSWYQQTPGQGLQFLFEYFSETQRNKGNFPGRFSGRQFSNSRSEMNVSTLELGDSALYLCASSLAAGTGGTQYFGPGTRLLVL.

This clone has only a few counts. Here the CDR3 DNA reads TGTGCCAGCCGGGCGCCAGCGGCCTACGAGCAGTACTTC. Protein: CASRAPAAYEQYF. The chain is built from TRBV6-1 and TRBJ2-7, with a tentative D call TRBD2 (5 bases). V lost 8 bases and J 2 bases, leaving 13 bases between the germline ends. CDR3 length equals 13 residues. In germline, CDR1 is MNHNS, CDR2 SASEGT.

The chain couples TRBV2 to TRBJ2-2, with 7 bases matching TRBD2. The V and J ends lost 6 bases and 5 bases, in that order; junction bases with no gene match: 9. Germline V CDR1 and CDR2: SNHLY, FYNNEI. The length of the CDR3 is 15 residues. The DNA for the CDR3 is TGTGCCAGCAGAACGACGCGGGGGAAGACCGGGGAGCTGTTTTTT. It yields the protein CASRTTRGKTGELFF.

This clone has just one count. The V and J genes are TRBV5-1 and TRBJ1-1; the D gene is possibly TRBD1 (5 bases). Trimming removed 3 bases from V and 0 bases from J, with 6 bases in between. The CDR3 runs to 13 residues. The V gene's germline CDR1 is SGHRS and CDR2 YFSETQ. The CDR3 is CASSSTVNTEAFF. In DNA form, the CDR3 reads TGCGCCAGCAGCTCGACAGTGAACACTGAAGCTTTCTTT.

The rearrangement joins TRBV5-8 to TRBJ1-1; D gene unclear. V was shortened by 1 base and J by 0 bases, with 10 bases between the two germline ends. CDR1 is SGHTS and CDR2 is YDEGEE in the germline V gene. The CDR3 covers 15 residues. CDR3 nucleotides: TGTGCCAGCAGCTTGCAGGTTATCTTGAACACTGAAGCTTTCTTT. Its protein product is CASSLQVILNTEAFF.

J is TRBJ2-5 and V is TRBV27; 7 bases fit TRBD1. After removal of 5 bases from V and 4 bases from J, the junction contained 7 bases not matched to a gene. Germline assignment: CDR1 MNHEY and CDR2 SMNVEV (reference sequence). This CDR3 has 14 amino acids. The CDR3 DNA follows: TGTGCCAGCAGTACGTCCCAGGGGGTAGAGACCCAGTACTTC. Amino acid sequence: CASSTSQGVETQYF.

The rearrangement links TRBV13 to TRBJ2-5, with 10 bases fitting TRBD1. The closer fit of TRBJ2-7 to the DNA end suggests the J call may be wrong. Germline V gene data show CDR1 as PRHDT and CDR2 as FYEKMQ (reference sequence). The CDR3 has 15 amino acids. CDR3 sequence reads: CASSRNRDRGSEQYF. CDR3 DNA sequence: TGTGCCAGCAGCCGAAACCGGGACAGGGGATCCGAGCAGTACTTC.

The chain joins TRBV7-9 to TRBJ2-1; TRBD2 aligns across 7 bases. Germline CDR1 is SEHNR and CDR2 is FQNEAQ (reference sequence). The V and J ends lost 5 bases and 0 bases, in that order; junction bases with no gene match: 7. The CDR3 consists of 16 residues. The CDR3 DNA reads TGTGCCAGCAGCCACCGAGCGGGGAGCTCCTACAATGAGCAGTTCTTC. This codes for CASSHRAGSSYNEQFF.

This clone has more than one count but fewer than ten. The chain recombines TRBV27 with TRBJ2-7; 9 nucleotides align to TRBD2. V lost 1 base to trimming and J lost 0 bases; unmatched junction nucleotides: 10. There are 18 residues in the CDR3. Germline loops: CDR1 MNHEY, CDR2 SMNVEV (reference sequence). The CDR3 coding sequence is TGTGCCAGCAGTTTATTCCCGAATCTAGCGGGGAGCTCCTACGAGCAGTACTTC. Translating it yields CASSLFPNLAGSSYEQYF.

The CDR3 DNA reads TGCGCCAGCAGTGAGTCGGGGGACTCGAGGGGCTACACCTTC. This encodes CASSESGDSRGYTF. V gene TRBV10-1 combines with J gene TRBJ1-2; perhaps TRBD1 as D (5 bases). V was clipped by 0 bases and J by 8 bases, with 13 bases between them. There are 14 residues in the CDR3. CDR1 and CDR2 (germline): WNHNN, SYGVQD (reference sequence).